What follows are 19 T cell receptor beta chains derived from one specimen sequenced in a study of CD8 T cells in Susac syndrome. RNA totalling roughly 0.45 to 1 ug underwent reverse transcription with random hexamers. TCRdb passed the immunoSEQ multiplex PCR reads through MiXCR, listing each CDR3 protein once. Of about 300,000 distinct CDR3 sequences listed, 85% are singletons. Sequences were obtained from CD8+ T cells from PBMCs. The receptor source for this set is a human donor with multiple sclerosis.

This chain joins TRBV7-9 and TRBJ2-5, with 10 bases matching TRBD1. This CDR3 has 15 residues. CDR1 SEHNR and CDR2 FQNEAQ come from the germline V gene (reference sequence). V trimming: 1 base; J trimming: 6 bases; junction bases outside the gene matches: 5. CDR3 in amino acids: CASSLGTGGWKTQYF. The CDR3, as DNA: TGTGCCAGCAGCTTAGGGACAGGGGGATGGAAGACCCAGTACTTC.

The chain employs TRBV11-3 and TRBJ2-1, with a tentative D call TRBD2 (6 bases). Trimming cost V 1 base and J 8 bases, with 12 bases left between them. Germline values: CDR1 SGHNT, CDR2 YENEEA. The CDR3 spans 14 residues. CDR3 in amino acids: CASSLGGILHEQFF. CDR3 nucleotide sequence: TGTGCCAGCAGCTTAGGCGGGATTCTCCATGAGCAGTTCTTC.

V usage is TRBV4-3 and J usage is TRBJ2-5; D is unclear. With 1 base removed from V and 5 bases from J, the gap between germline ends came to 8 bases. The CDR3 is 13 amino acids. Germline V gives CDR1 LGHNA, CDR2 YSLEER. CDR3 coding DNA: TGCGCCAGCAGCCAAGGCCGGCGCGAGACCCAGTACTTC. Translating it yields CASSQGRRETQYF.

A single count supports this clonotype. The chain couples TRBV12-3 or TRBV12-4 to TRBJ2-2; D perhaps matches TRBD2 (5 bases). This CDR3 contains 16 residues. Between the trimmed V and J ends, which lost 7 bases and 7 bases, there was a span of 22 bases. The DNA of the CDR3 is TGTGCCAGCATTTCGACGGTCGGGGTTAGGGTCGGGGAGCTGTTTTTT. It is translated as CASISTVGVRVGELFF.

This chain joins TRBV6-2 or TRBV6-3 and TRBJ2-1, with TRBD2 matching 9 bases. This CDR3 contains 18 residues. The V gene end was trimmed by 0 bases and the J gene end by 7 bases; junction bases not matched to a gene: 13. The germline gives CDR1 MNHEY, CDR2 SVGEGT. The CDR3 region is CASSYSTGKREVGNEQFF. Here the CDR3 DNA reads TGTGCCAGCAGTTACTCGACCGGGAAGCGGGAGGTGGGAAATGAGCAGTTCTTC.

This rearrangement joins TRBV27 to TRBJ1-5, with no clear D. The CDR3 length is 15 residues. CDR1 is MNHEY and CDR2 is SMNVEV in the germline V gene (reference sequence). Between the trimmed V and J ends, which lost 5 bases and 0 bases, there was a span of 11 bases. CDR3 in DNA: TGTGCCAGCAGTGTCGACATTCGTAGCAATCAGCCCCAGCATTTT. This translates into CASSVDIRSNQPQHF.

The chain is built from TRBV27 and TRBJ2-1; D is tentatively TRBD1 or TRBD2 (5 bases each). The germline CDR1 and CDR2 sequences are MNHEY and SMNVEV (reference sequence). V lost 3 bases and J 8 bases, leaving 11 bases between the germline ends. This CDR3 contains 13 residues. The CDR3 protein is CASSFGGVDEQFF. DNA for the CDR3: TGTGCCAGCAGTTTTGGGGGTGTGGATGAGCAGTTCTTC.

In its sample, this clonotype was seen a few times. The CDR3, as DNA: TGCGCCAGCAGCCAAGGGGCAGGAAAATCCTCGCAGTACTTC. It is translated as CASSQGAGKSSQYF. The genes are TRBV4-1 and TRBJ2-7; D gene uncertain. V was shortened by 1 base and J by 9 bases, with 16 bases between the two germline ends. Germline CDR1 is MGHRA and CDR2 is YSYEKL. The CDR3 sequence is 14 residues long.

This chain uses TRBV30 with TRBJ1-1; no clear D. Germline V gene sequence: CDR1 GTSNPN, CDR2 SVGIG (reference sequence). The CDR3 sequence is 12 residues long. The V end was cut by 3 bases, the J end by 0 bases, with 5 bases between. The CDR3 region has the DNA TGTGCCTGGAGCTCTTTGAACACTGAAGCTTTCTTT. Its translation is CAWSSLNTEAFF.

The rearrangement joins TRBV4-3 to TRBJ2-1, with TRBD2 matching 10 bases. The CDR3 has 14 residues. V trimming: 4 bases; J trimming: 7 bases; junction bases outside the gene matches: 4. CDR1 is LGHNA and CDR2 is YSLEER in the germline V gene. For the CDR3, the DNA is TGCGCCAGCAGCCCGGGGACTAGCGTTAATGAGCAGTTCTTC. Its protein is CASSPGTSVNEQFF.

This chain connects TRBV5-6 to TRBJ1-5; a possible D gene is TRBD1 (5 bases). The CDR3 length is 17 residues. CDR1 and CDR2 (germline): SGHDT, YYEEEE. V shed 4 bases and J shed 4 bases, with 21 bases lying between them. CDR3: CASSRTLGINENQPQHF. The CDR3 region has the DNA TGTGCCAGCAGCCGGACACTCGGGATAAACGAAAATCAGCCCCAGCATTTT.

The chain recombines TRBV27 with TRBJ2-1, with D uncertain. CDR1 MNHEY and CDR2 SMNVEV come from the germline V gene (reference sequence). V lost 0 bases and J lost 6, with 9 bases in between. This CDR3 is 14 amino acids long. CDR3 sequence (DNA): TGTGCCAGCAGTTTATCTAACAAGGGCAATGAGCAGTTCTTC. Protein product: CASSLSNKGNEQFF.

The sample holds one count of this clonotype. This chain connects TRBV13 to TRBJ2-7; 10 nucleotides match TRBD2. The V segment lost 0 bases and the J segment 1 base; nucleotides outside the gene matches: 9. Germline assignment: CDR1 PRHDT and CDR2 FYEKMQ (reference sequence). The CDR3 totals 18 residues. The CDR3 DNA is TGTGCCAGCAGCTTAGGAAGACTAGCGGGCGCCCCTTCCTACGAGCAGTACTTC. This sequence encodes CASSLGRLAGAPSYEQYF.

The genes are TRBV6-5 and TRBJ2-1; D is undetermined. This CDR3 spans 15 amino acids. The germline CDR1 and CDR2 sequences are MNHEY and SVGAGI. Between the trimmed V and J ends, which lost 2 bases and 3 bases, there was a span of 11 bases. The CDR3 is CASSYGVGGYNEQFF. The CDR3, as DNA: TGTGCCAGCAGTTACGGGGTAGGCGGCTACAATGAGCAGTTCTTC.

The chain is built from TRBV27 and TRBJ2-7; no reliable D call. Deletions cut 3 bases from V and 0 bases from J, with 6 bases between. CDR1 and CDR2 (germline): MNHEY, SMNVEV (reference sequence). The CDR3 is 13 amino acids. The CDR3 loop reads CASSFADSYEQYF. The CDR3 DNA reads TGTGCCAGCAGTTTCGCAGACTCCTACGAGCAGTACTTC.

The chain couples TRBV7-9 to TRBJ1-1; 8 bases are a match to TRBD1. Germline lookup yields CDR1 SEHNR and CDR2 FQNEAQ (reference sequence). J lost 1 base, V lost 4 bases, and 2 bases had no gene match. There are 14 residues in the CDR3. Here the CDR3 DNA reads TGTGCCAGCAGCTGGGGGACAGGGAACACTGAAGCTTTCTTT. This translates into CASSWGTGNTEAFF.

This rearrangement joins TRBV11-2 to TRBJ2-7; no clear D. The V end lost 5 bases, the J end lost 2 bases, and 7 bases lay between the germline ends. Germline V gene lookup returns CDR1 SGHAT and CDR2 FQNNGV. The CDR3 extends over 12 amino acids. Here the CDR3 DNA reads TGTGCCAGCAGCGATAGGGCCTACGAGCAGTACTTC. It codes for CASSDRAYEQYF.

The rearrangement uses TRBV29-1 and TRBJ1-1, with D hard to call. The germline gives CDR1 SQVTM, CDR2 ANQGSEA. The V and J ends lost 0 bases and 0 bases respectively, with 2 bases between them. This CDR3 spans 12 amino acids. CDR3 bases: TGCAGCGTTGAAGAACTGAACACTGAAGCTTTCTTT. This sequence encodes CSVEELNTEAFF.

The chain carries TRBV7-2 and TRBJ1-1, with 8 bases identical to TRBD1. Germline lookup yields CDR1 SGHTA and CDR2 FQGNSA. With 6 bases clipped from V and 1 base from J, the junction kept 7 bases outside the gene matches. The CDR3 is 15 amino acids. CDR3 DNA sequence: TGTGCCAGCAGTGCAGGGGGCATTAAGAACACTGAAGCTTTCTTT. Amino acids: CASSAGGIKNTEAFF.